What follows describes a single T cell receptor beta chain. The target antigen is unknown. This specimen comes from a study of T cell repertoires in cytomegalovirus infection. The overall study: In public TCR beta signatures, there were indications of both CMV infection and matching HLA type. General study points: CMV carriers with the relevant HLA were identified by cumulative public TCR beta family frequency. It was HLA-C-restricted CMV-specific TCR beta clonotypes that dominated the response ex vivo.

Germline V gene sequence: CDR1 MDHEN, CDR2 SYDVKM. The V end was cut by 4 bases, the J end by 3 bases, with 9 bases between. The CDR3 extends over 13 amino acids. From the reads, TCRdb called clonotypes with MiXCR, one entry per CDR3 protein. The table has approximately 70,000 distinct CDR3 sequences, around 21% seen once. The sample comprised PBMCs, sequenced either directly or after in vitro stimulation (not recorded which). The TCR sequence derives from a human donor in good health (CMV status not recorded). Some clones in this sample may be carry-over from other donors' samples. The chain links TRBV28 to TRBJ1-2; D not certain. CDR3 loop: CASSSPPDYGYTF. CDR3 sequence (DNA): TGTGCCAGCAGTTCACCTCCGGACTATGGCTACACCTTC.